These 28 T cell receptor beta chains share one sample of origin, sequenced in a study of beta chain features in type 1 diabetes. Study results and limitations: Among patients with Type 1 diabetes, TCRB CDR3s were moderately but significantly shorter in every one of the four CD4+ subsets.

For these receptors, no antigen is known. TCRB transcripts that were expressed got sequenced, as all of the isolated RNA had been reverse transcribed. TCRdb's table, derived via immunoSEQ multiplex PCR, lists solely in-frame clones and lacks some. Here the sample spans approximately 730,000 clones, around an eighth being singletons. Material for sequencing was naive CD4+ T cells from blood. The receptors come from a man younger than 35 with type 1 diabetes.

On this clone itself: Other DNA sequences in this specimen translate into the identical CDR3. The chain has TRBV9 and TRBJ1-1, with D maybe TRBD1 (5 bases). Germline V gene lookup returns CDR1 SGDLS and CDR2 YYNGEE. CDR3 size: 14 residues. Trimming removed 2 bases at V and 1 base at J, with 9 bases between. The CDR3 nucleotides are TGTGCCAGCAGCGTGGGGACCGCGAACACTGAAGCTTTCTTT. Its protein product is CASSVGTANTEAFF.

CDR3 in amino acids: CASSLYPSGNSDTQYF. The CDR3 nucleotides are TGTGCCAGCAGCTTATATCCTAGCGGGAACTCAGATACGCAGTATTTT. The genes are TRBV7-2 and TRBJ2-3; 9 bases line up with TRBD2. Per germline, CDR1 SGHTA and CDR2 FQGNSA. This CDR3 is 16 amino acids long. The V gene end was trimmed by 2 bases and the J gene end by 4 bases; junction bases not matched to a gene: 7.

This chain uses TRBV29-1 with TRBJ2-1; possibly TRBD2 for D (7 bases). V lost 7 bases and J 5 bases, leaving 15 bases between the germline ends. Per the germline V gene, CDR1 is SQVTM and CDR2 is ANQGSEA. CDR3 length: 13 residues. CDR3 coding DNA: TGCAGCGGTCGGGGGGCCGTTAACAATGAGCAGTTCTTC. It yields the protein CSGRGAVNNEQFF.

The genes are TRBV5-4 and TRBJ1-1; D might be TRBD1 (5 bases). The V gene lost 0 bases and the J gene lost 0 bases, with 12 bases spanning the gap. This CDR3 has 16 amino acids. Per germline, CDR1 SGHNT and CDR2 YYREEE (reference sequence). CDR3 nucleotides: TGTGCCAGCAGCTTGGCCGGGGTACAGGTGAACACTGAAGCTTTCTTT. It specifies CASSLAGVQVNTEAFF.

This clone has a handful of counts. The CDR3 sequence: CASSLGLAGTSTDTQYF. The CDR3 nucleotides read TGTGCCAGCAGCCTCGGACTAGCGGGTACTAGCACAGATACGCAGTATTTT. The chain employs TRBV7-9 and TRBJ2-3; 11 bases align to TRBD2. The CDR3 has 17 amino acids. Germline V CDR1 and CDR2: SEHNR, FQNEAQ (reference sequence). Unmatched junction bases numbered 7, after V lost 5 bases and J lost 0 bases.

Only a few counts were recorded for this clone. V usage is TRBV5-6 and J usage is TRBJ1-5; a possible D gene is TRBD1 (5 bases). V lost 4 bases and J 2 bases, leaving 13 bases between the germline ends. CDR1 SGHDT and CDR2 YYEEEE come from the germline V gene. CDR3 length: 15 amino acids. The CDR3 region has the DNA TGTGCCAGCAGCCATCCCCAGGGCCGCAATCAGCCCCAGCATTTT. It translates to CASSHPQGRNQPQHF.

This clone was picked up a small number of times. V and J are TRBV7-8 and TRBJ2-3; 11 nucleotides line up with TRBD2. Trimming took 8 bases from V and 0 from J; bases not matched to a gene: 13. Germline CDR1 and CDR2: SGHVS and FQNEAQ. CDR3 length: 18 residues. The CDR3 region is CASAKEASGGPSTDTQYF. The CDR3 DNA sequence: TGTGCCAGCGCCAAAGAGGCTAGCGGGGGGCCTAGCACAGATACGCAGTATTTT.

This clone was found a few times. J is TRBJ1-1 and V is TRBV19; 11 bases fit TRBD1. V lost 8 bases to trimming and J lost 4 bases; unmatched junction nucleotides: 0. Germline V gene data show CDR1 as LNHDA and CDR2 as SQIVND (reference sequence). The CDR3 sequence is 12 residues long. The CDR3 nucleotides are TGTGCCAGTGGGACAGGGGGCACTGAAGCTTTCTTT. Encoded protein: CASGTGGTEAFF.

The V gene is TRBV28, the J gene TRBJ1-2, with D unresolved. The CDR3 contains 13 residues. Germline V gene lookup returns CDR1 MDHEN and CDR2 SYDVKM. Trimming removed 2 bases at V and 4 bases at J, with 8 bases between. CDR3 in DNA: TGTGCCAGCAGTTTAAGACCGGCCTATGGCTACACCTTC. Translating gives CASSLRPAYGYTF.

This clone was found a few times. The CDR3 coding sequence is TGTGCCAGCAGCTTAGTCGAGGGATGGAACACTGAAGCTTTCTTT. This encodes CASSLVEGWNTEAFF. This chain connects TRBV7-9 to TRBJ1-1; D unclear. V gave up 1 base and J gave up 1 base, with 10 bases separating them. CDR3 size: 15 residues. The germline gives CDR1 SEHNR, CDR2 FQNEAQ (reference sequence).

This clone was seen only a few times. The genes are TRBV11-2 and TRBJ2-4; no firm D call. This CDR3 spans 18 amino acids. Germline values: CDR1 SGHAT, CDR2 FQNNGV. The V gene lost 0 bases and the J gene lost 1 base, with 16 bases spanning the gap. The CDR3 DNA follows: TGTGCCAGCAGCTTAGATCCACCCAGGCCGTTGGCCAAAAACATTCAGTACTTC. Its protein product is CASSLDPPRPLAKNIQYF.

The chain recombines TRBV9 with TRBJ2-1; TRBD2 matches 7 bases. The CDR3 length is 16 residues. V shed 0 bases and J 2 bases; nucleotides not matched to a gene: 5. Germline loops: CDR1 SGDLS, CDR2 YYNGEE. DNA for the CDR3: TGTGCCAGCAGCGTAGATCAGCGGGGCCCCTACAATGAGCAGTTCTTC. Encoded protein: CASSVDQRGPYNEQFF.

This clone was seen a few times. The gene calls are TRBV6-5 and TRBJ2-7; TRBD2 might be the D (6 bases). Germline loops: CDR1 MNHEY, CDR2 SVGAGI. The CDR3 has 15 residues. The V gene lost 0 bases and the J gene lost 2 bases, with 11 bases spanning the gap. The CDR3, as DNA: TGTGCCAGCAGTTACTCGGGCAGGGAGGCCTACGAGCAGTACTTC. It specifies CASSYSGREAYEQYF.

A few counts support this clone. J is TRBJ2-7 and V is TRBV9; TRBD2 is a possible D gene (5 bases). Trimming left V 0 bases short and J 6 bases short, with 16 bases between. This CDR3 has 15 amino acids. Germline CDR1 SGDLS, CDR2 YYNGEE. The CDR3 sequence: CASSVAVSAVSEQYF. Written as DNA, the CDR3 is TGTGCCAGCAGCGTAGCGGTGTCAGCGGTGAGCGAGCAGTACTTC.

The rearrangement joins TRBV10-2 to TRBJ2-2; a possible D gene is TRBD2 (6 bases). Germline CDR1 is WSHSY and CDR2 is SAAADI. V lost 7 bases and J lost 3, with 9 bases in between. This CDR3 is built from 13 residues. The CDR3 sequence: CASTQRDTGELFF. CDR3 DNA sequence: TGCGCCAGCACCCAGCGGGACACCGGGGAGCTGTTTTTT.

This clone was observed a handful of times. The chain links TRBV30 to TRBJ1-1, with D possibly matching TRBD1 (5 bases). The CDR3 extends over 12 amino acids. Trimming removed 8 bases at V and 4 bases at J, with 14 bases between. The germline gives CDR1 GTSNPN, CDR2 SVGIG (reference sequence). The CDR3 DNA is TGTGCCGGGGGTTCAGGGCTCACTGAAGCTTTCTTT. This encodes CAGGSGLTEAFF. Full variable domain (outside the CDR3, taken from reference TRBV30 and TRBJ1-1): SQTIHQWPATLVQPVGSPLSLECTVEGTSNPNLYWYRQAAGRGLQLLFYSVGIGQISSEVPQNLSASRPQDRQFILSSKKLLLSDSGFYLCAGGSGLTEAFFGQGTRLTVV.

This clone was detected a few times. The rearrangement joins TRBV4-1 to TRBJ1-5; D gene ambiguous. This CDR3 is 13 amino acids long. V was shortened by 2 bases and J by 8 bases, with 10 bases between the two germline ends. Looked up from germline, CDR1 is MGHRA and CDR2 is YSYEKL. The CDR3 loop is CASSQTGFEPQHF. CDR3 DNA: TGCGCCAGCAGCCAAACGGGTTTTGAGCCCCAGCATTTT.

This clone came up a few times. Other DNA sequences in the same sample also yield this CDR3. This chain joins TRBV14 and TRBJ2-4; D possibly corresponds to TRBD2 (6 bases). V lost 0 bases and J 0 bases, leaving 9 bases between the germline ends. CDR3 length equals 16 residues. The germline V gene encodes CDR1 SGHDN and CDR2 FVKESK. The CDR3 nucleotides are TGTGCCAGCAGCCAAGATAGGGGACTAGCCAAAAACATTCAGTACTTC. Translating gives CASSQDRGLAKNIQYF.

This clone was seen a handful of times. The chain couples TRBV11-2 to TRBJ2-5; no clear D gene. The CDR3 covers 14 residues. The germline V gene has CDR1 SGHAT and CDR2 FQNNGV. The V end lost 1 base, the J end lost 7 bases, and 13 bases lay between the germline ends. The CDR3 spells CASSLGGPRGTQYF. DNA for the CDR3: TGTGCCAGCAGCTTAGGAGGCCCTCGTGGGACCCAGTACTTC. Drawing the rest from reference TRBV11-2 and TRBJ2-5, the complete variable domain is EAGVAQSPRYKIIEKRQSVAFWCNPISGHATLYWYQQILGQGPKLLIQFQNNGVVDDSQLPKDRFSAERLKGVDSTLKIQPAKLEDSAVYLCASSLGGPRGTQYFGPGTRLLVL.

This clone was detected a few times. V is TRBV5-4 and J is TRBJ1-2, with D unresolved. Trimming removed 0 bases from V and 4 bases from J, with 13 bases in between. The CDR3 length is 15 residues. Per the germline V gene, CDR1 is SGHNT and CDR2 is YYREEE (reference sequence). CDR3 region: CASSLARAPGYGYTF. CDR3 bases: TGTGCCAGCAGCTTGGCCCGGGCCCCAGGCTATGGCTACACCTTC. Drawing the rest from reference TRBV5-4 and TRBJ1-2, the complete variable domain is ETGVTQSPTHLIKTRGQQVTLRCSSQSGHNTVSWYQQALGQGPQFIFQYYREEENGRGNFPPRFSGLQFPNYSSELNVNALELDDSALYLCASSLARAPGYGYTFGSGTRLTVV.

The table lists this clone with a count of one. The chain carries TRBV4-1 and TRBJ1-2; possible D gene TRBD1, 6 bases. This CDR3 is 15 amino acids long. The germline gives CDR1 MGHRA, CDR2 YSYEKL. V was trimmed by 1 base and J by 1 base, leaving 10 bases between them. In DNA form, the CDR3 reads TGCGCCAGCAGCCAAGCCGGCAGGGGTAACTATGGCTACACCTTC. This gives the protein CASSQAGRGNYGYTF.

As to this clone: The same CDR3 can be traced to other DNA sequences in this sample. The gene calls are TRBV30 and TRBJ1-2; D is unresolved. Trimming removed 0 bases from V and 8 bases from J, with 7 bases in between. From germline, CDR1 is GTSNPN and CDR2 SVGIG (reference sequence). The CDR3 has 11 amino acids. The CDR3, as DNA: TGTGCCTGGAGTGTAGGGAGCGGCTACACCTTC. It codes for CAWSVGSGYTF.

This clone showed up just a few times. The rearrangement uses TRBV11-3 and TRBJ2-1; D gene uncertain. CDR1 is SGHNT, CDR2 YENEEA, per germline. The CDR3 runs 15 residues. V gave up 1 base and J gave up 8 bases, with 15 bases separating them. The CDR3 protein is CASSLGYDPRHEQFF. The CDR3 coding sequence is TGTGCCAGCAGCTTAGGATATGACCCGCGGCATGAGCAGTTCTTC.

The rearrangement uses TRBV30 and TRBJ2-7, with D perhaps TRBD1 (6 bases). Germline loops: CDR1 GTSNPN, CDR2 SVGIG (reference sequence). The length of the CDR3 is 13 residues. Trimming stripped 0 bases from V and 6 bases from J, with 12 bases between. The CDR3 loop reads CAWSVIRDTEQYF. CDR3 bases: TGTGCCTGGAGTGTCATCCGGGACACCGAGCAGTACTTC.

The chain uses TRBV9 and TRBJ1-2, with TRBD1 as a possible D gene (6 bases). CDR3 length: 14 amino acids. Germline V gene data show CDR1 as SGDLS and CDR2 as YYNGEE. The V gene lost 3 bases and the J gene lost 0 bases, with 9 bases spanning the gap. CDR3 DNA: TGTGCCAGCAGCGGGACAGAGCCTAACTATGGCTACACCTTC. Protein sequence: CASSGTEPNYGYTF.

The rearrangement joins TRBV29-1 to TRBJ2-3, with 7 bases that match TRBD2. CDR1 is SQVTM, CDR2 ANQGSEA, per germline. Trimming removed 4 bases from V and 0 bases from J; junction bases left unmatched: 10. The CDR3 spans 16 residues. The chain's CDR3 is CSVGASGGPSTDTQYF. The CDR3 DNA reads as TGCAGCGTTGGGGCTAGCGGAGGACCTAGCACAGATACGCAGTATTTT.

The chain carries TRBV4-1 and TRBJ1-4; D perhaps matches TRBD1 (5 bases). V shed 7 bases and J shed 3 bases, with 21 bases lying between them. Germline CDR1 MGHRA, CDR2 YSYEKL. The CDR3 is 17 residues long. The DNA of the CDR3 is TGCGCCAGCACCCGACTTCCTAGTGACAGCCCTAATGAAAAACTGTTTTTT. It yields the protein CASTRLPSDSPNEKLFF.

This clone appeared a few times. The J gene is TRBJ2-3, the V gene TRBV7-9; D tentatively reads TRBD1 or TRBD2 (6 bases each). The CDR3 runs to 12 residues. Germline-derived CDR1 and CDR2 are SEHNR and FQNEAQ (reference sequence). Deletions cut 4 bases from V and 14 bases from J, with 16 bases between. The CDR3 reads CASSYHLGGSYF. CDR3 bases: TGTGCCAGCAGCTACCACCTCGGGGGCTCGTATTTT.